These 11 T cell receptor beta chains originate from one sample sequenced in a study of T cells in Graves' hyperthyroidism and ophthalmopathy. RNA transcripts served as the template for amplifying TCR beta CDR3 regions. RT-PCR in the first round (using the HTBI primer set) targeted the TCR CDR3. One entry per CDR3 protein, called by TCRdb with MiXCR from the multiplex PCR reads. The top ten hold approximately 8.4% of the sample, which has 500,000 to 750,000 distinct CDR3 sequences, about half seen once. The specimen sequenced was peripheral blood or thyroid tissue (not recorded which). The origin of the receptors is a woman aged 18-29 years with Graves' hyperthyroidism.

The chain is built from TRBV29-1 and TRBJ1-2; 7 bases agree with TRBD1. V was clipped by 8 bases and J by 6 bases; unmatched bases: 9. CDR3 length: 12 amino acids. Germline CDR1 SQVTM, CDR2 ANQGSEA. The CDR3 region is CSSPRTGHGYTF. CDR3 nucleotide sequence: TGCAGCAGTCCTCGGACAGGCCATGGCTACACCTTC.

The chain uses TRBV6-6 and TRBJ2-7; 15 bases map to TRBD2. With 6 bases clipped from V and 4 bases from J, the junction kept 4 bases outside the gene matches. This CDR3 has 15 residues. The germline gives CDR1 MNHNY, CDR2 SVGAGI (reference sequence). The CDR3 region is CASRPGTSGRYEQYF. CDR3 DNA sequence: TGTGCCAGCAGACCCGGGACTAGCGGGAGGTACGAGCAGTACTTC.

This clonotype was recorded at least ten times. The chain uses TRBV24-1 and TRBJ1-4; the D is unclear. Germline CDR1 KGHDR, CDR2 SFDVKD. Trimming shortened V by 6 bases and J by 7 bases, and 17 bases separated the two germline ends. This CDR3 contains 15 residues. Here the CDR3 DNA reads TGTGCCACCAGTCCTTCGACTGCTGGGGTTGAAAAACTGTTTTTT. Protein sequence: CATSPSTAGVEKLFF.

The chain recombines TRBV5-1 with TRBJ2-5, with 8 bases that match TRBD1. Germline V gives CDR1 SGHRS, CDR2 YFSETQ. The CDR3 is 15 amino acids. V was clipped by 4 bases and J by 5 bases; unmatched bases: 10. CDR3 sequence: CASSNLQGDGETQYF. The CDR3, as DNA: TGCGCCAGCAGCAACTTACAGGGGGACGGCGAGACCCAGTACTTC.

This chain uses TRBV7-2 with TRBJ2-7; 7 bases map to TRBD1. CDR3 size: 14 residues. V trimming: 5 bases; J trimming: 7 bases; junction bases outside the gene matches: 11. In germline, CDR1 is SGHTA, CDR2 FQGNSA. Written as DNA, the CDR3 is TGTGCCAGCAGCGGTGGAGACAGGGCCCATGAGCAGTACTTC. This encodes CASSGGDRAHEQYF.

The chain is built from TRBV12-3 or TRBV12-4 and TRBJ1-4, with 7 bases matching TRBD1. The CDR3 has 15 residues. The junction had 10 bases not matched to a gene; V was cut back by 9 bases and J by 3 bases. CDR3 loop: CASRPGGWANEKLFF. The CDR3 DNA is TGTGCCAGTCGACCAGGGGGGTGGGCTAATGAAAAACTGTTTTTT.

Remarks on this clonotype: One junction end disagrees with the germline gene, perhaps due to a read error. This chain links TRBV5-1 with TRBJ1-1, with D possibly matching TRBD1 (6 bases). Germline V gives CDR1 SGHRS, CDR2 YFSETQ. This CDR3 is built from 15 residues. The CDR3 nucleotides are TGTGCCAGCAGCTTAGCGGTTGGGGGCCACCGGAACGCTTTCTTT. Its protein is CASSLAVGGHRNAFF.

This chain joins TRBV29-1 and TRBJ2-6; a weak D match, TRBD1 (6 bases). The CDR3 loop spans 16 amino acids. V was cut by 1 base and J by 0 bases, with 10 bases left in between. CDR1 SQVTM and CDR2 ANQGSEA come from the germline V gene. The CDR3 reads CSVEGAGASGANVLTF. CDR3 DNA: TGCAGCGTTGAAGGAGCAGGGGCCTCTGGGGCCAACGTCCTGACTTTC.

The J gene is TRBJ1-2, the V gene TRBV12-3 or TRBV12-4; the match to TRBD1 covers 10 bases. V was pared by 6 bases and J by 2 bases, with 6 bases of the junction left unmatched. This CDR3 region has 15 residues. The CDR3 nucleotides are TGTGCCAGCAGAAGGACAGGGGGAATCAACTATGGCTACACCTTC. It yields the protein CASRRTGGINYGYTF.

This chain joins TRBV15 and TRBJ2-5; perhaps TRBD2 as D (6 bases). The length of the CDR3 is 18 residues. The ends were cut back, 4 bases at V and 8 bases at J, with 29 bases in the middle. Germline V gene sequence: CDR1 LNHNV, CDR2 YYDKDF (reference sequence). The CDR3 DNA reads TGTGCCACCAGCAAGGATCTAATTCTAGCGTCTTTCCCAGAAACCCAGTACTTC. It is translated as CATSKDLILASFPETQYF.

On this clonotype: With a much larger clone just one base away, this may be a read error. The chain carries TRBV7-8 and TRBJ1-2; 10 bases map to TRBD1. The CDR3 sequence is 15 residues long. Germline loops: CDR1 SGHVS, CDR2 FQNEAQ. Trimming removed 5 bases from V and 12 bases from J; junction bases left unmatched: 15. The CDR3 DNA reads TGTGCCAGCAGCCCTTCCGACAGGGGGCAGAGGGGCCACACCTTC. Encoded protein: CASSPSDRGQRGHTF.